This paragraph reports one T cell receptor (beta chain). This CDR3 is 13 amino acids long. CDR1 and CDR2 (germline): GTSNPN, SVGIG (reference sequence). V lost 5 bases and J 11 bases, leaving 21 bases between the germline ends. The sample is drawn from a study of blood T cell repertoires in COVID-19. Source study methods: For nucleated cells, counts were estimated from reference gene primer amplification. Here immunoSEQ multiplex PCR was the method, and the copy in TCRdb shows in-frame clones only, minus some. From that table come the V and J calls and clone size; the DNA was used to work out D and trimming. Among over 200,000 clones listed, about 85% were seen once.

Sequencing was carried out using peripheral blood. This chain uses TRBV30 with TRBJ1-1; a weak D match, TRBD1 (6 bases). The clonotype originates from a woman aged 80 or older with active or convalescent COVID-19. DNA of the CDR3: TGTGCCTGGGTAGGGGGAATGACCGTAGGGGCTTTCTTT. Translating it yields CAWVGGMTVGAFF.